One and the same sample provided the 13 T cell receptor beta chains below, sequenced in a study of Ad26.COV2.S vaccination and SARS-CoV-2 variants. Treatment denoted: some 20 received Ad26.COV2.S at low or high dose, single or two shots; five or six received placebo; per-sample allocation not given. On day 63 after the first injection, vaccine and placebo recipients gave samples. Libraries were prepared by immunoSEQ multiplex PCR; TCRdb keeps only in-frame clonotypes and omits some of them. The data show around 310,000 clones, 90% seen once. The sequencing here drew on peripheral blood, taken in a trial of Ad26.COV2.S vaccine versus placebo. The receptors stem from a person between 18 and 65 years old who received the Ad26.COV2.S COVID-19 vaccine or a placebo.

V and J are TRBV30 and TRBJ2-2; D possibly uses TRBD1 or TRBD2 (5 bases each). The ends were cut back, 3 bases at V and 3 bases at J, with 11 bases in the middle. The CDR3 runs 14 residues. Germline V lookup: CDR1 GTSNPN, CDR2 SVGIG (reference sequence). The CDR3 sequence: CAWSSRGYTGELFF. Written as DNA, the CDR3 is TGTGCCTGGAGCTCGAGGGGCTACACCGGGGAGCTGTTTTTT.

In its sample, this clone was seen a few times. This chain connects TRBV6-2 or TRBV6-3 to TRBJ1-1, with 7 bases that match TRBD1. Germline V lookup: CDR1 MNHEY, CDR2 SVGEGT. Trimming removed 3 bases from V and 5 bases from J; junction bases left unmatched: 12. This CDR3 spans 16 amino acids. The CDR3 reads CASSYATGRIDTEAFF. CDR3 nucleotides: TGTGCCAGCAGTTATGCGACAGGGAGAATTGATACTGAAGCTTTCTTT.

V usage is TRBV30 and J usage is TRBJ2-2, with TRBD2 identical over 12 bases. J gave up 7 bases and V 4 bases, and 7 bases lay outside the gene matches. Per the germline V gene, CDR1 is GTSNPN and CDR2 is SVGIG (reference sequence). This CDR3 comprises 15 residues. DNA for the CDR3: TGTGCCTGGAAATGGACTAGCGGGACCGGCGGGGAGCTGTTTTTT. This gives the protein CAWKWTSGTGGELFF.

V is TRBV25-1 and J is TRBJ2-5; D is uncertain. The length of the CDR3 is 10 residues. The germline gives CDR1 MGHDK, CDR2 SYGVNS. The V end was cut by 8 bases, the J end by 5 bases, with 6 bases between. The CDR3: CASLGETQYF. DNA for the CDR3: TGTGCCAGCCTTGGGGAGACCCAGTACTTC.

The rearrangement joins TRBV4-1 to TRBJ2-7; tentative D call: TRBD2 (6 bases). Germline CDR1 is MGHRA and CDR2 is YSYEKL. Trimming took 4 bases from V and 7 from J, leaving 23 bases between them. The length of the CDR3 is 16 residues. In DNA, the CDR3 is TGCGCCAGCAGCCTCGCTAGACTAGTCTCACACGGGGAGCAGTACTTC. It codes for CASSLARLVSHGEQYF.

The chain links TRBV12-3 or TRBV12-4 to TRBJ1-1; no definite D call. The CDR3 loop spans 13 amino acids. Trimming pared 7 bases from V and 0 bases from J, leaving 9 bases between. The CDR3 loop is CASTLFMNTEAFF. The CDR3 bases are TGTGCCAGCACCCTCTTTATGAACACTGAAGCTTTCTTT.

The V call is TRBV15, the J call TRBJ2-7; TRBD2 matches 12 bases. Germline CDR1 is LNHNV and CDR2 is YYDKDF (reference sequence). Trimming took 1 base from V and 2 from J; bases not matched to a gene: 6. The CDR3 contains 17 residues. The DNA for the CDR3 is TGTGCCACCAGCAGAGGCCTGACTAGCGGGGGCCCCTACGAGCAGTACTTC. It is translated as CATSRGLTSGGPYEQYF.

This clone was recorded once. This chain connects TRBV7-2 to TRBJ1-5; D gene uncertain. The V gene lost 1 base and the J gene lost 0 bases, with 7 bases spanning the gap. CDR1 and CDR2 (germline): SGHTA, FQGNSA. The CDR3 runs 15 residues. This chain's CDR3 is CASSLDLNSNQPQHF. The DNA for the CDR3 is TGTGCCAGCAGCTTAGATCTGAATAGCAATCAGCCCCAGCATTTT. Full variable domain (outside the CDR3, taken from reference TRBV7-2 and TRBJ1-5): GAGVSQSPSNKVTEKGKDVELRCDPISGHTALYWYRQSLGQGLEFLIYFQGNSAPDKSGLPSDRFSAERTGGSVSTLTIQRTQQEDSAVYLCASSLDLNSNQPQHFGDGTRLSIL.

This chain links TRBV11-2 with TRBJ2-4, with 9 positions matching TRBD2. CDR3 length: 19 residues. Germline CDR1 SGHAT, CDR2 FQNNGV. J gave up 3 bases and V 1 base, and 13 bases lay outside the gene matches. CDR3 sequence reads: CASSLAREVAGAGKNIQYF. CDR3 coding DNA: TGTGCCAGCAGCTTAGCTCGGGAAGTAGCGGGGGCTGGCAAAAACATTCAGTACTTC. Full variable domain (outside the CDR3, taken from reference TRBV11-2 and TRBJ2-4): EAGVAQSPRYKIIEKRQSVAFWCNPISGHATLYWYQQILGQGPKLLIQFQNNGVVDDSQLPKDRFSAERLKGVDSTLKIQPAKLEDSAVYLCASSLAREVAGAGKNIQYFGAGTRLSVL.

The V and J genes are TRBV3-1 (or the pseudogene TRBV3-2) and TRBJ1-5; 7 positions match TRBD1. The ends lost 3 bases at V and 8 bases at J; junction bases unmatched: 10. CDR1 LGHDT and CDR2 YNNKEL come from the germline V gene (reference sequence). The CDR3 is 15 residues long. The CDR3 loop reads CASSHLDRPGEPQHF. In nucleotides, the CDR3 is TGTGCCAGCAGCCATCTGGACAGGCCCGGAGAGCCCCAGCATTTT.

The chain couples TRBV6-1 to TRBJ2-1; maybe TRBD1 (6 bases). The V and J ends lost 2 bases and 4 bases respectively, with 9 bases between them. Germline V gene sequence: CDR1 MNHNS, CDR2 SASEGT. This CDR3 has 14 amino acids. The CDR3 here is CASSEQTGYNEQFF. CDR3 DNA sequence: TGTGCCAGCAGTGAACAGACAGGTTACAATGAGCAGTTCTTC.

J is TRBJ1-1 and V is TRBV18; no reliable D call. V lost 5 bases and J 1 base, leaving 11 bases between the germline ends. The CDR3 runs 14 residues. Per the germline V gene, CDR1 is KGHSH and CDR2 is LQKENI. In DNA, the CDR3 is TGTGCCAGCTCATATGGGGAGGGGAACACTGAAGCTTTCTTT. It specifies CASSYGEGNTEAFF.

The chain joins TRBV6-2 or TRBV6-3 to TRBJ1-3, with D hard to call. Germline CDR1 reads MNHEY; CDR2 reads SVGEGT. The CDR3 is 14 residues long. The V and J ends lost 6 bases and 0 bases respectively, with 9 bases between them. CDR3 in DNA: TGTGCCAGCAGCTCGGGCCACTCTGGAAACACCATATATTTT. Translating it yields CASSSGHSGNTIYF.